Included here is one T cell receptor beta chain sequence, with context. Its target is unknown. The data were taken from a study of identical twins. The CDR3 length is 10 residues. V lost 3 bases and J 12 bases, leaving 9 bases between the germline ends. Germline V gives CDR1 DFQATT, CDR2 SNEGSKA (reference sequence). TCRdb analysed the 5' RACE reads with MiXCR anew, one entry per CDR3 protein. The table lists roughly 240,000 distinct CDR3 sequences, about 7% of them singletons. Broader study findings: Diverse VJ usage suggested most zero-insertion clonotypes were not invariant T cells. Fewer insertions characterized abundant cord blood beta clonotypes, whereas memory repertoires showed none. Surplus twin overlap in beta out-of-frame sequences was less pronounced.

The sample also formed part of further work on yellow fever vaccine responses in identical twins.

Sequencing was carried out using memory (CD45RO+) T cells sorted from blood. V is TRBV20-1 and J is TRBJ2-1; no reliable D call. The receptor's source is a woman younger than 30 in good health. This CDR3 reads CSASGERQFF. The CDR3 DNA follows: TGCAGTGCTAGCGGAGAGCGGCAGTTCTTC.